These 7 T cell receptor beta chains originate from one sample sequenced in a study of cytomegalovirus exposure and HLA in healthy donors. The PCR had 60 Vbeta and 13 Jbeta primers. This table comes from immunoSEQ multiplex PCR, and its TCRdb copy is limited to in-frame clones, with some not included. Of approximately 190,000 clones listed, 70% to 90% are singletons. The sample taken for sequencing was PBMCs. The source is a woman under 30 in good health and CMV-seropositive.

The V and J genes are TRBV5-6 and TRBJ2-1; TRBD1 is a possible D gene (5 bases). Trimming removed 3 bases from V and 10 bases from J, with 14 bases in between. From germline, CDR1 is SGHDT and CDR2 YYEEEE. This CDR3 has 13 amino acids. CDR3 DNA: TGTGCCAGCAGCTCTGGCAGGGTCAGCGAGCAGTTCTTC. Translating gives CASSSGRVSEQFF.

The chain joins TRBV4-1 to TRBJ2-3; D perhaps matches TRBD1 (6 bases). The CDR3 extends over 16 amino acids. Germline CDR1 MGHRA, CDR2 YSYEKL. V was shortened by 5 bases and J by 4 bases, with 19 bases between the two germline ends. The CDR3 region has the DNA TGCGCCAGCAGCTCACGACAGGTCCATTTATCAGATACGCAGTATTTT. It codes for CASSSRQVHLSDTQYF.

The rearrangement joins TRBV7-9 to TRBJ2-3; TRBD2 might be the D (5 bases). V was trimmed by 5 bases and J by 2 bases, leaving 14 bases between them. Germline CDR1 SEHNR, CDR2 FQNEAQ (reference sequence). The CDR3 is 15 amino acids. CDR3 loop: CASSPRLGITDTQYF. The CDR3, as DNA: TGTGCCAGCAGCCCCAGGCTCGGGATCACAGATACGCAGTATTTT.

This clone was seen a few times. This rearrangement joins TRBV6-1 to TRBJ1-3; TRBD1 agrees at 9 bases. CDR1 is MNHNS, CDR2 SASEGT, per germline. V gave up 3 bases and J gave up 7 bases; unmatched junction bases: 7. There are 15 residues in the CDR3. The CDR3 DNA follows: TGTGCCAGCAGTGAGCCGGGACAGGGCAAGAACACCATATATTTT. It encodes CASSEPGQGKNTIYF.

V and J are TRBV5-6 and TRBJ1-2, with unresolved D. The length of the CDR3 is 12 residues. Germline CDR1 and CDR2: SGHDT and YYEEEE. V shed 5 bases and J shed 7 bases, with 12 bases lying between them. Here the CDR3 reads CASRQYSVGYTF. In nucleotides, the CDR3 is TGTGCCAGCAGGCAATACTCGGTTGGCTACACCTTC.

The CDR3 nucleotides read TGTGCCAGCAGTTACTCGGCGACAGGGAGTAACTATGGCTACACCTTC. It encodes CASSYSATGSNYGYTF. The V and J genes are TRBV6-5 and TRBJ1-2; 7 bases fit TRBD1. CDR1 is MNHEY and CDR2 is SVGAGI in the germline V gene. This CDR3 contains 16 residues. Trimming took 0 bases from V and 1 from J; bases not matched to a gene: 5.

This clone appeared once. The J gene is TRBJ1-1, the V gene TRBV11-2; weak D call: TRBD1 (6 bases). The germline V gene has CDR1 SGHAT and CDR2 FQNNGV. The CDR3 runs to 17 residues. Trimming took 1 base from V and 3 from J, leaving 18 bases between them. The CDR3 DNA sequence: TGTGCCAGCAGCTTAGGACAGTCAGTAAACAGGGACACTGAAGCTTTCTTT. As protein: CASSLGQSVNRDTEAFF.